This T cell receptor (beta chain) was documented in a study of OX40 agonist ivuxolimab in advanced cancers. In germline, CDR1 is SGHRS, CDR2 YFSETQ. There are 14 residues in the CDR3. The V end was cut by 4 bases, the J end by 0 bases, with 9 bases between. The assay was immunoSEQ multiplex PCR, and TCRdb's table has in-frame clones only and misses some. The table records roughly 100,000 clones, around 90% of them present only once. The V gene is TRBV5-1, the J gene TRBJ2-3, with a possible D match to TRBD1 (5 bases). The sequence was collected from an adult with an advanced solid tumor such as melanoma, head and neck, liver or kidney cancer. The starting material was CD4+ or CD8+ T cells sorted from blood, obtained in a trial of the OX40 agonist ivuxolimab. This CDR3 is CASSLRQSTDTQYF. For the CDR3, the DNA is TGCGCCAGCAGCCTAAGACAGAGCACAGATACGCAGTATTTT.